The text below deals with one T cell receptor beta chain. The data were taken from a study of blood T cell repertoires in COVID-19. Study details: PBMCs, B-cell-depleted T cells, or T cells were the source of the cDNA or gDNA that made up the material.

The CDR3 spans 15 residues. Germline CDR1 and CDR2: MNHEY and SMNVEV (reference sequence). The trim removed 10 bases at V and 7 bases at J, leaving 14 bases unmatched. Generated by immunoSEQ multiplex PCR, the TCRdb table keeps only in-frame clones and is missing some. The table includes approximately 180,000 clones, more than 80% detected once. The sequencing input was peripheral blood. The TCR was taken from an elderly woman with COVID-19, enrolled during active disease. The V gene is TRBV27, the J gene TRBJ2-2; 8 bases are shared with TRBD2. The chain's CDR3 is CAITHRGGPGGELFF. CDR3 DNA sequence: TGTGCCATCACTCATCGGGGGGGGCCAGGCGGGGAGCTGTTTTTT.